These 18 T cell receptor beta chains were sequenced from one sample in a study of cytomegalovirus exposure and HLA in healthy donors. The PCR used 60 Vbeta and 13 Jbeta primers. The data were produced by immunoSEQ multiplex PCR, yet TCRdb's version contains in-frame clones alone and is incomplete. Among 150,000 to 200,000 clones listed, roughly 80% were seen once. Sequencing was carried out using PBMCs. All receptors come from a female donor in good health and CMV-seronegative.

This clone was found a few times. The V call is TRBV5-1, the J call TRBJ2-7; 9 nucleotides match TRBD1. Germline trimming cut 4 bases from V and 1 base from J; bases unmatched to any gene: 9. This CDR3 has 16 residues. Germline V gene lookup returns CDR1 SGHRS and CDR2 YFSETQ. The CDR3 here is CASSPGQGGISYEQYF. In nucleotides, the CDR3 is TGCGCCAGCAGCCCGGGACAGGGTGGAATATCCTACGAGCAGTACTTC.

The chain has TRBV15 and TRBJ2-7; possible D gene TRBD1, 6 bases. V lost 1 base to trimming and J lost 0 bases, with 16 bases between them. CDR3 size: 17 residues. CDR1 is LNHNV and CDR2 is YYDKDF in the germline V gene (reference sequence). The CDR3: CATSRGSPTGLSYEQYF. DNA of the CDR3: TGTGCCACCAGCAGAGGAAGCCCGACAGGACTCTCCTACGAGCAGTACTTC.

The table lists this clone with a few counts. The chain carries TRBV10-1 and TRBJ2-7, with 9 bases that match TRBD2. V lost 7 bases and J lost 3; bases outside the gene matches: 10. Germline V lookup: CDR1 WNHNN, CDR2 SYGVQD (reference sequence). CDR3 length: 15 amino acids. CDR3 in amino acids: CASTVAQRGDYEQYF. The CDR3 DNA reads as TGCGCCAGCACCGTGGCCCAGCGGGGGGACTACGAGCAGTACTTC.

The rearrangement uses TRBV4-2 and TRBJ2-5; TRBD2 agrees at 10 bases. This CDR3 spans 17 amino acids. CDR1 LGHNA and CDR2 YNFKEQ come from the germline V gene. After removal of 4 bases from V and 2 bases from J, the junction contained 10 bases not matched to a gene. The CDR3 DNA sequence: TGTGCCAGCAGCCCTATTACCTCGACTAGCGGGCAAGAGACCCAGTACTTC. Amino acids: CASSPITSTSGQETQYF.

V gene TRBV27 combines with J gene TRBJ1-5; D call uncertain. The ends were cut back, 3 bases at V and 3 bases at J, with 6 bases in the middle. Germline V gene data show CDR1 as MNHEY and CDR2 as SMNVEV (reference sequence). The CDR3 sequence is 13 residues long. The CDR3 DNA reads as TGTGCCAGCAGTTTCAGTGCCAATCAGCCCCAGCATTTT. Protein: CASSFSANQPQHF.

The chain links TRBV4-3 to TRBJ1-1; D may be TRBD1 (5 bases). The CDR3 is 15 amino acids. V was cut by 2 bases and J by 4 bases, with 14 bases left in between. The germline V gene encodes CDR1 LGHNA and CDR2 YSLEER. The DNA of the CDR3 is TGCGCCAGCAGCCAAATCGACAGCCCAGGCACTGAAGCTTTCTTT. Translating gives CASSQIDSPGTEAFF.

The gene calls are TRBV7-2 and TRBJ2-1; 8 bases line up with TRBD1. The CDR3 contains 14 residues. J lost 7 bases, V lost 5 bases, and 7 bases had no gene match. The germline V gene encodes CDR1 SGHTA and CDR2 FQGNSA. CDR3 nucleotide sequence: TGTGCCAGCAGCAGTGGACAGGGTCTGAATGAGCAGTTCTTC. Residues: CASSSGQGLNEQFF.

V and J are TRBV18 and TRBJ1-5; 8 bases are shared with TRBD1. This CDR3 is built from 16 residues. Trimming took 0 bases from V and 5 from J; bases not matched to a gene: 6. CDR1 is KGHSH, CDR2 LQKENI, per germline. This chain's CDR3 is CASSPPKQGVYQPQHF. In nucleotides, the CDR3 is TGTGCCAGCTCACCACCTAAACAGGGGGTCTATCAGCCCCAGCATTTT.

This chain links TRBV28 with TRBJ2-3; 9 bases match TRBD1. This CDR3 region has 13 residues. V lost 10 bases, J lost 1 base, and 3 bases stayed unmatched. CDR1 is MDHEN, CDR2 SYDVKM, per germline. In DNA form, the CDR3 reads TGTGCCATACAGGGGGCCGGCACAGATACGCAGTATTTT. It specifies CAIQGAGTDTQYF.

The V call is TRBV27, the J call TRBJ1-2; TRBD1 might be the D (6 bases). The CDR3 totals 13 residues. Germline V lookup: CDR1 MNHEY, CDR2 SMNVEV (reference sequence). Deletions cut 6 bases from V and 4 bases from J, with 12 bases between. Here the CDR3 reads CASRHTGSYGYTF. In DNA, the CDR3 is TGTGCCAGCAGGCACACAGGGAGCTATGGCTACACCTTC.

This clone was seen a handful of times. The rearrangement links TRBV7-2 to TRBJ2-3, with D maybe TRBD2 (5 bases). The CDR3 spans 14 residues. Between the trimmed V and J ends, which lost 5 bases and 1 base, there was a span of 10 bases. CDR1 and CDR2 from the germline V gene are SGHTA and FQGNSA. The CDR3 spells CASSKVGGTDTQYF. DNA of the CDR3: TGTGCCAGCAGCAAGGTCGGGGGCACAGATACGCAGTATTTT.

The genes are TRBV5-4 and TRBJ1-2, with D perhaps matching TRBD1 (5 bases). Trimming left V 4 bases short and J 4 bases short, with 11 bases between. The CDR3 consists of 13 residues. CDR1 and CDR2 from the germline V gene are SGHNT and YYREEE (reference sequence). CDR3 in DNA: TGTGCCAGCAGCCACGGGGGGGGCTATGGCTACACCTTC. Its translation is CASSHGGGYGYTF.

The chain employs TRBV9 and TRBJ1-5, with D tentatively TRBD1 (5 bases). This CDR3 contains 16 residues. In germline, CDR1 is SGDLS, CDR2 YYNGEE. V lost 0 bases and J 4 bases, leaving 14 bases between the germline ends. The CDR3 nucleotides read TGTGCCAGCAGCGTAGGGTCGGAACGGGGGAATCAGCCCCAGCATTTT. Encoded protein: CASSVGSERGNQPQHF.

The chain recombines TRBV6-4 with TRBJ1-5; 7 nucleotides align to TRBD1. This CDR3 is built from 14 residues. Germline assignment: CDR1 MRHNA and CDR2 SNTAGT. V gave up 8 bases and J gave up 4 bases; unmatched junction bases: 8. The CDR3 is CASGEGTVNQPQHF. The DNA of the CDR3 is TGTGCCAGCGGGGAAGGGACAGTGAATCAGCCCCAGCATTTT.

The gene calls are TRBV4-1 and TRBJ1-1, with 9 bases fitting TRBD1. Germline CDR1 reads MGHRA; CDR2 reads YSYEKL. V dropped 2 bases and J dropped 5; count of bases not matched to a gene: 6. The CDR3 is 15 amino acids. This CDR3 is CASSQLTGGATEAFF. The CDR3, as DNA: TGCGCCAGCAGCCAACTAACAGGGGGCGCGACTGAAGCTTTCTTT.

This clone was detected a few times. This rearrangement joins TRBV7-9 to TRBJ2-1; tentative D call: TRBD2 (6 bases). V lost 0 bases, J lost 8 bases, and 11 bases lay in between. This CDR3 is built from 14 residues. The V gene's germline CDR1 is SEHNR and CDR2 FQNEAQ (reference sequence). The CDR3 sequence: CASSLAGGDDEQFF. In nucleotides, the CDR3 is TGTGCCAGCAGCTTAGCGGGGGGAGATGATGAGCAGTTCTTC. The variable domain in full, with the rest retrieved from reference TRBV7-9 and TRBJ2-1, is DTGVSQNPRHKITKRGQNVTFRCDPISEHNRLYWYRQTLGQGPEFLTYFQNEAQLEKSRLLSDRFSAERPKGSFSTLEIQRTEQGDSAMYLCASSLAGGDDEQFFGPGTRLTVL.

This clone was counted a few times. This chain links TRBV4-2 with TRBJ2-1; weak D call: TRBD2 (5 bases). Germline lookup yields CDR1 LGHNA and CDR2 YNFKEQ. This CDR3 has 15 amino acids. Trimming left V 1 base short and J 1 base short, with 8 bases between. CDR3 sequence (DNA): TGTGCCAGCAGCCAAGGAGAGGGTTCCTACAATGAGCAGTTCTTC. This sequence encodes CASSQGEGSYNEQFF.

The chain links TRBV14 to TRBJ2-7; no clear D gene. The CDR3 length is 14 residues. CDR1 SGHDN and CDR2 FVKESK come from the germline V gene. V dropped 3 bases and J dropped 0 bases, with 9 bases sitting between them. The CDR3 reads CASSQLGVSYEQYF. The CDR3 bases are TGTGCCAGCAGCCAGCTTGGAGTCTCCTACGAGCAGTACTTC.